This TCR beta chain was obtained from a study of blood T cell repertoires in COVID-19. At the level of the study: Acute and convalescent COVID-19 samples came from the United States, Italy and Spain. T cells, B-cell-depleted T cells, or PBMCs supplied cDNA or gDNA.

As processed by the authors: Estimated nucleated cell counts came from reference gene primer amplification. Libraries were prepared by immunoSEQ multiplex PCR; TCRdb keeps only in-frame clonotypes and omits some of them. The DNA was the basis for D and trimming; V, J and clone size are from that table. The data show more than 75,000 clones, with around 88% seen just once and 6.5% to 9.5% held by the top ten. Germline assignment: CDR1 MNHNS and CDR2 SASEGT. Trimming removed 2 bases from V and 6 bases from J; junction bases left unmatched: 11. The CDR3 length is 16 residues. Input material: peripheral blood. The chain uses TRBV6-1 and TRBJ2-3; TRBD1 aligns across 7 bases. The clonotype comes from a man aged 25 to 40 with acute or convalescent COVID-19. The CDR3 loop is CASSEFGRGMVDTQYF. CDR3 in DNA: TGTGCCAGCAGTGAATTTGGCAGGGGGATGGTGGATACGCAGTATTTT.